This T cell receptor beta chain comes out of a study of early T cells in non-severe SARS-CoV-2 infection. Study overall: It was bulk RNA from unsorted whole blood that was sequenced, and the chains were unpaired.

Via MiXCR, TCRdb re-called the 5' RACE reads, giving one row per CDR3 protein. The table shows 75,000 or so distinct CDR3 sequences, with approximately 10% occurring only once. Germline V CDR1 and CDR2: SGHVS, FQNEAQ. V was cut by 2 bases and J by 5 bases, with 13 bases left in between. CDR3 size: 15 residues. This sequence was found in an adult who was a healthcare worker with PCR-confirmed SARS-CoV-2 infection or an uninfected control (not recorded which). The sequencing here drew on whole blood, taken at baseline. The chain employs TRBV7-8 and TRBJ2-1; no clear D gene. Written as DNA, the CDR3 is TGTGCCAGCAGCTTACCTCGACTTAGAGACAATGAGCAGTTCTTC. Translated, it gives CASSLPRLRDNEQFF.